This T cell receptor (beta chain) originates from a study of beta chain features in type 1 diabetes. Turning to the study itself: No age, gender or cell yield differences were seen between patients and healthy donors. Study findings and constraints: Shorter TCRB CDR3s, moderately but significantly so, were found in Type 1 diabetes patients in all four CD4+ subsets. Patients with type 1 diabetes carried fewer insertions and had more deletions at their VDJ junctions.

Expressed TCRB transcripts were sequenced, since all the RNA that had been isolated was reverse transcribed. Sequencing used immunoSEQ multiplex PCR; TCRdb keeps in-frame clones, though not all of them. The sample includes under 950,000 clones, 15% to 20% of them seen just once. Germline lookup yields CDR1 SGHDT and CDR2 YYEEEE. V was clipped by 0 bases and J by 7 bases; unmatched bases: 9. This CDR3 has 16 residues. CD45RO/CCR7/CD25/CD127/CD95/CD27 sorting isolated CD4+ naive, central memory, regulatory and stem cell-like memory cells. This clone has only a few counts. Its antigen is not identified. The chain uses TRBV5-6 and TRBJ1-4; 7 bases align to TRBD1. The sequence came from a woman between 18 and 30 years old in good health. The sample consisted of naive CD4+ T cells from blood. This CDR3 reads CASSLARQGLGEKLFF. In DNA, the CDR3 is TGTGCCAGCAGCTTGGCCCGACAGGGCTTAGGTGAAAAACTGTTTTTT.